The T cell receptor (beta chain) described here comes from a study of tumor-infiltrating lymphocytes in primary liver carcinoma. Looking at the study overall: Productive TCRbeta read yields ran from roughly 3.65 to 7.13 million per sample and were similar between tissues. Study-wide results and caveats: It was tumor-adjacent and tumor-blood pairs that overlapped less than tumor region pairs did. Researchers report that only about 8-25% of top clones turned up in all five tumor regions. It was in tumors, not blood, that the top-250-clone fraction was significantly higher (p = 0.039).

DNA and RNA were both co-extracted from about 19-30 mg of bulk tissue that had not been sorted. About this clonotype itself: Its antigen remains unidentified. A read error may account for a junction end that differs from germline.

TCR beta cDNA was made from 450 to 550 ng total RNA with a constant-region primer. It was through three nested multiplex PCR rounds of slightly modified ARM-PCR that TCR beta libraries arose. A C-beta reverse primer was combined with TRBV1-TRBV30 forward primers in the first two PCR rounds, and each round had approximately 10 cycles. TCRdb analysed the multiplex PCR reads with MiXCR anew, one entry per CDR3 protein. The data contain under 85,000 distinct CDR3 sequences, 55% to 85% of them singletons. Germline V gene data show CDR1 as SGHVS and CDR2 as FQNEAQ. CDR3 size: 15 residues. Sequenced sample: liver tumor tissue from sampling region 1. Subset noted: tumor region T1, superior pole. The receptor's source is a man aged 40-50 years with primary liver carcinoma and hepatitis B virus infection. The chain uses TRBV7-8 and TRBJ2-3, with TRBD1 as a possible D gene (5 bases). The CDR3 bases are TGTGCGAGCAGCCCGACAGTCCAAAGCACAGATATGCAGTATTTT. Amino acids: CASSPTVQSTDMQYF.